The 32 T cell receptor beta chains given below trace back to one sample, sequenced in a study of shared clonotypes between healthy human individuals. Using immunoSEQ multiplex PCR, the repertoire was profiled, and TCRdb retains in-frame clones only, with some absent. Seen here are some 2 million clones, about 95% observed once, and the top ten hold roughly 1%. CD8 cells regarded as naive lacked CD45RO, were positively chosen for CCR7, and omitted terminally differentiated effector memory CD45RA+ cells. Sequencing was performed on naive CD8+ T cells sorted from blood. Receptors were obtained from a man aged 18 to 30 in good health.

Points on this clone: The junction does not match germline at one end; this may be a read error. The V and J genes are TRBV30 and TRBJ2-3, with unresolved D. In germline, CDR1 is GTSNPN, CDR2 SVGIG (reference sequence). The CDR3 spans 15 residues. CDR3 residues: CAWSVETTSRDTQYF. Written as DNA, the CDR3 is TGTGCCTGGAGTGTGGAGACGACCAGCAGAGATACGCAGTATTTT. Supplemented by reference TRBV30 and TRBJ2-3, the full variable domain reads SQTIHQWPATLVQPVGSPLSLECTVEGTSNPNLYWYRQAAGRGLQLLFYSVGIGQISSEVPQNLSASRPQDRQFILSSKKLLLSDSGFYLCAWSVETTSRDTQYFGPGTRLTVL.

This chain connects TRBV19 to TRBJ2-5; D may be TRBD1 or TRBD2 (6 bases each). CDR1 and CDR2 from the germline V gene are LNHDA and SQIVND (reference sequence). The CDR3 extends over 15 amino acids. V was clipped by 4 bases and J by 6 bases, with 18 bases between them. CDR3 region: CASSTTLSGGQTQYF. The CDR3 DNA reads TGTGCCAGTAGTACCACCCTGAGTGGGGGGCAGACCCAGTACTTC.

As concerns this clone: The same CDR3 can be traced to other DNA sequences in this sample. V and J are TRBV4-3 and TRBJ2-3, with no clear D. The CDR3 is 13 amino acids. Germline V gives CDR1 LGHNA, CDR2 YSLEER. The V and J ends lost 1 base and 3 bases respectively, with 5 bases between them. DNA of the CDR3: TGCGCCAGCAGCCAAGTTCCGACAGATACGCAGTATTTT. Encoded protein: CASSQVPTDTQYF.

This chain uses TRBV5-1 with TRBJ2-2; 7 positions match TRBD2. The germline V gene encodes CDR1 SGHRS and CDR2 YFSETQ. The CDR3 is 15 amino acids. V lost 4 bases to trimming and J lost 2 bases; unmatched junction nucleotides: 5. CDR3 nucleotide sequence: TGCGCCAGCAGCCCGACTAGCTCTAACACCGGGGAGCTGTTTTTT. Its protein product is CASSPTSSNTGELFF.

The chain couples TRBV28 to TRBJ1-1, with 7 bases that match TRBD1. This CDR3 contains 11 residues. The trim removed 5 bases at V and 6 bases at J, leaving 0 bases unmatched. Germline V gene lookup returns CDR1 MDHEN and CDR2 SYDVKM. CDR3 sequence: CASSQGAEAFF. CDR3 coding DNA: TGTGCCAGCAGTCAGGGGGCTGAAGCTTTCTTT.

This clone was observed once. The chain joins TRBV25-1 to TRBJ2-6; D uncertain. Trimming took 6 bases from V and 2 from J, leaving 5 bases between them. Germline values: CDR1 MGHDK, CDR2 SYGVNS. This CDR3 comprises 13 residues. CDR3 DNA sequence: TGTGCCAGCAGGGACCCTGGGGCCAACGTCCTGACTTTC. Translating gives CASRDPGANVLTF.

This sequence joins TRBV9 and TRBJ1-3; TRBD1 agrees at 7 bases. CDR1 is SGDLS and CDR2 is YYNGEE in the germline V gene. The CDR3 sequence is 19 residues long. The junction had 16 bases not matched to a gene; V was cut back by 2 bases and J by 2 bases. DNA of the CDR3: TGTGCCAGCAGCGTTCGACAGGGATCTAATGCGGACCCTGGAAACACCATATATTTT. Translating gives CASSVRQGSNADPGNTIYF.

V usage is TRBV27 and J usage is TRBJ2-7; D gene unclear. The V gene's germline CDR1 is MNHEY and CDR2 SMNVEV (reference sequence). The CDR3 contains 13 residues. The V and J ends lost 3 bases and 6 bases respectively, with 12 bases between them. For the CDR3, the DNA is TGTGCCAGCAGTTTGGGGTTAGGGCTCGAGCAGTACTTC. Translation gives CASSLGLGLEQYF.

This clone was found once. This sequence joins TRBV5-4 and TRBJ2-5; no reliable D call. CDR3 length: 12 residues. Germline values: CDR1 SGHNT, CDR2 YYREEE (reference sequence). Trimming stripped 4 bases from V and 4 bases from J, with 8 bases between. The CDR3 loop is CASSPTLETQYF. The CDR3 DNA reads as TGTGCCAGCAGCCCGACACTAGAGACCCAGTACTTC.

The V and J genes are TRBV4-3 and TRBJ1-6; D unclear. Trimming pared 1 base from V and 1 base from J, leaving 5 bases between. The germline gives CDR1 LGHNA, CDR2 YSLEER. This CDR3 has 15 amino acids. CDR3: CASSQGRSYNSPLHF. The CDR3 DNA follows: TGCGCCAGCAGCCAAGGCAGGTCCTATAATTCACCCCTCCACTTT.

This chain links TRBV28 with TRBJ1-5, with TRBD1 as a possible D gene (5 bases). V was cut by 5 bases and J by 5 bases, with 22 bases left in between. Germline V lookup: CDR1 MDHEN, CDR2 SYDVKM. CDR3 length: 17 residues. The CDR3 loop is CASSPATGYRSDQPQHF. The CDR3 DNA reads TGTGCCAGCAGTCCCGCCACAGGCTACAGGTCCGATCAGCCCCAGCATTTT.

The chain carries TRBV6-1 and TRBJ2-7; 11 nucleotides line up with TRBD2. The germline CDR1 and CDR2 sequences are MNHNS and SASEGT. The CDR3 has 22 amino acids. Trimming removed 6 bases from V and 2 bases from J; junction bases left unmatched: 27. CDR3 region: CASRELAGVTYLSRPIPYEQYF. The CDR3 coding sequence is TGTGCCAGCAGAGAACTAGCGGGAGTCACTTATTTGTCGCGTCCTATCCCCTACGAGCAGTACTTC.

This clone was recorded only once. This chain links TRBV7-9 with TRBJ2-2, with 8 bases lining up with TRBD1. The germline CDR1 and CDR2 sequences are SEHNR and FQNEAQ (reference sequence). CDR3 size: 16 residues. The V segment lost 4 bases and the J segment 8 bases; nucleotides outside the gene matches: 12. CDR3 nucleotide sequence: TGTGCCAGCAGCTACCAGGGACAGGCGTATGCTGGGGAGCTGTTTTTT. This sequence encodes CASSYQGQAYAGELFF.

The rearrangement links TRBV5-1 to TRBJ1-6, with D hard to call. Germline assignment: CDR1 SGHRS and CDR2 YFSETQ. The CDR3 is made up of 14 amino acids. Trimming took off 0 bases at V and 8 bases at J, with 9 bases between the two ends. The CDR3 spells CASSLGGTDSPLHF. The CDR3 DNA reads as TGCGCCAGCAGCTTGGGGGGAACAGATTCACCCCTCCACTTT.

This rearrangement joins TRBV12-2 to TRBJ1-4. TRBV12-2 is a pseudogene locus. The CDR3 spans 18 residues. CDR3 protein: CASRLGGLRRGLNEKLFF. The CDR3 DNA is TGTGCAAGTCGCTTAGGGGGACTCCGGAGGGGACTTAATGAAAAACTGTTTTTT.

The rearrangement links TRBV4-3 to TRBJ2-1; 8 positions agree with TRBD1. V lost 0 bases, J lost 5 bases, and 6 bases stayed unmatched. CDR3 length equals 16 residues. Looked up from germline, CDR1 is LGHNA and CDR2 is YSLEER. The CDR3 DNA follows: TGCGCCAGCAGCCAAGATCTGGGGGACAGGAACAATGAGCAGTTCTTC. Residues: CASSQDLGDRNNEQFF.

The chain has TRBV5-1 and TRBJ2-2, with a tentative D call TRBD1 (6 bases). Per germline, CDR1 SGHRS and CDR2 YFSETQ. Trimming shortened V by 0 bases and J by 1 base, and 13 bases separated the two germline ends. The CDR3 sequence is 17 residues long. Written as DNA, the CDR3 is TGCGCCAGCAGCTTGGAGGTGGGCAGGGGGAACACCGGGGAGCTGTTTTTT. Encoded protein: CASSLEVGRGNTGELFF.

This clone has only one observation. CDR3 sequence reads: CASSFRGASGNTIYF. In nucleotides, the CDR3 is TGTGCCAGCAGTTTTAGGGGGGCGTCTGGAAACACCATATATTTT. The gene calls are TRBV28 and TRBJ1-3; possible D gene TRBD1, 6 bases. Per the germline V gene, CDR1 is MDHEN and CDR2 is SYDVKM. The CDR3 length is 15 residues. The V end lost 3 bases, the J end lost 1 base, and 10 bases lay between the germline ends.

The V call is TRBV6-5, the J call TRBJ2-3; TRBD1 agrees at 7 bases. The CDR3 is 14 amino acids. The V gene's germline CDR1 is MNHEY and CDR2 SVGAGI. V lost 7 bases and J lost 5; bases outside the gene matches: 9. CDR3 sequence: CASNLVAGGDTQYF. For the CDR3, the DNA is TGTGCCAGCAATCTAGTGGCAGGGGGAGATACGCAGTATTTT.

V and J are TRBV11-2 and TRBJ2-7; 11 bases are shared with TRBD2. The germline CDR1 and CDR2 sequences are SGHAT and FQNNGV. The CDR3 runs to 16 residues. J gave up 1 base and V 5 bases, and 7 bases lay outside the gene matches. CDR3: CASSLLAGDGSYEQYF. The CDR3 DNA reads TGTGCCAGCAGCCTACTAGCGGGAGACGGGTCCTACGAGCAGTACTTC. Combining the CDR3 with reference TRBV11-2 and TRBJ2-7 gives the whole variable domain EAGVAQSPRYKIIEKRQSVAFWCNPISGHATLYWYQQILGQGPKLLIQFQNNGVVDDSQLPKDRFSAERLKGVDSTLKIQPAKLEDSAVYLCASSLLAGDGSYEQYFGPGTRLTVT.

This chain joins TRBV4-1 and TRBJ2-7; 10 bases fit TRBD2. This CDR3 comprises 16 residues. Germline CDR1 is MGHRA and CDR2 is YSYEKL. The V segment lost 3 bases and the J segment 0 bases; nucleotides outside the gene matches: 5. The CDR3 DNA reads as TGCGCCAGCAGCCAGCTAGCGGGAGAGAGCTCCTACGAGCAGTACTTC. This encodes CASSQLAGESSYEQYF.

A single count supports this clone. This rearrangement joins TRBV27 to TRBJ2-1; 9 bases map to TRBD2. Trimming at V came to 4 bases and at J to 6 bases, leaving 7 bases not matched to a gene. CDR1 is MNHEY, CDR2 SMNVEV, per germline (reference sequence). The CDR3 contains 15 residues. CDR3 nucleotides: TGTGCCAGCAGTTGGGTAGCGGGAGTAATCAATGAGCAGTTCTTC. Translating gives CASSWVAGVINEQFF.

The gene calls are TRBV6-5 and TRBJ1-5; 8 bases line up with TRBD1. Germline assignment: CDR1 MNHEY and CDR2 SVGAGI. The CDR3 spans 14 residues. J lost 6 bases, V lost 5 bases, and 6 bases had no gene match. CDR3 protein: CASSTRQGSQPQHF. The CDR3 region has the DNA TGTGCCAGCAGTACTCGACAGGGGTCTCAGCCCCAGCATTTT.

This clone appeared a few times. The CDR3 here is CASSWDNYGYTF. In DNA form, the CDR3 reads TGTGCCAGCAGTTGGGACAACTATGGCTACACCTTC. This rearrangement joins TRBV28 to TRBJ1-2, with D maybe TRBD1 (5 bases). V was cut by 4 bases and J by 2 bases, with 5 bases left in between. CDR1 MDHEN and CDR2 SYDVKM come from the germline V gene. This CDR3 is 12 amino acids long.

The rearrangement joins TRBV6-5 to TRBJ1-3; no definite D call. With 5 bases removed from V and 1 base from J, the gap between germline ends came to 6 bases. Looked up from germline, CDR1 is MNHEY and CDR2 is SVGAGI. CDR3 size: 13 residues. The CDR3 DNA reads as TGTGCCAGCAGTGCCGGGTCTGGAAACACCATATATTTT. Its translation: CASSAGSGNTIYF.

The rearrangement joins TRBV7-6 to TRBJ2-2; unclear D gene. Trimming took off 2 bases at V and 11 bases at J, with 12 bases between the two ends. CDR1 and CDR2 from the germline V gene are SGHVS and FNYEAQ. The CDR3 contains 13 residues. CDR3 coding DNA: TGTGCCAGCAGCTTATGGCAGGCGGAAGAGCTGTTTTTT. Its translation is CASSLWQAEELFF.

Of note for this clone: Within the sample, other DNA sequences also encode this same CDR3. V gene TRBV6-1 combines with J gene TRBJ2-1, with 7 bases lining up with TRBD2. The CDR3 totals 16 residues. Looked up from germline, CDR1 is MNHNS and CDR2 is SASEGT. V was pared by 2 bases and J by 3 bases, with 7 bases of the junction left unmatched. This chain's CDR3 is CASSEWAGEGYNEQFF. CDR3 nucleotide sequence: TGTGCCAGCAGTGAATGGGCGGGAGAAGGCTACAATGAGCAGTTCTTC.

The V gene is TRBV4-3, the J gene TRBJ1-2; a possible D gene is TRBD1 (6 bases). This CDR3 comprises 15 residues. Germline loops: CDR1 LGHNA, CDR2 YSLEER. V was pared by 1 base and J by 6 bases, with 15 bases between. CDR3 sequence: CASSQVEGGWDGYTF. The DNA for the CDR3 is TGCGCCAGCAGCCAAGTAGAAGGGGGTTGGGATGGCTACACCTTC.

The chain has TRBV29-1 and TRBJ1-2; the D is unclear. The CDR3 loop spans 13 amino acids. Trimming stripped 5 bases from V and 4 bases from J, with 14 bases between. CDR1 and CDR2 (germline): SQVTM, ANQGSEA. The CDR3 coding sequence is TGCAGCGTTCTTTCGACGGTGATCTATGGCTACACCTTC. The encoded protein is CSVLSTVIYGYTF.

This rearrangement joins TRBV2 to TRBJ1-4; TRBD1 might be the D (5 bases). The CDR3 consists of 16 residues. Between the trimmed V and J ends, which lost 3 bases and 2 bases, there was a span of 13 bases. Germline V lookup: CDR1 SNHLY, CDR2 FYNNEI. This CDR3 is CASSDRGIPTNEKLFF. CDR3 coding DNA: TGTGCCAGCAGTGACCGGGGGATCCCTACTAATGAAAAACTGTTTTTT.

In DNA form, the CDR3 reads TGTGCCAGCAGCTTAGATTTAGGGGGAGGCAGCTACAATGAGCAGTTCTTC. Protein sequence: CASSLDLGGGSYNEQFF. The V and J genes are TRBV13 and TRBJ2-1; D possibly matches TRBD1 or TRBD2 (6 bases each). This CDR3 is built from 17 residues. Germline-derived CDR1 and CDR2 are PRHDT and FYEKMQ (reference sequence). The V gene lost 1 base and the J gene lost 3 bases, with 16 bases spanning the gap.

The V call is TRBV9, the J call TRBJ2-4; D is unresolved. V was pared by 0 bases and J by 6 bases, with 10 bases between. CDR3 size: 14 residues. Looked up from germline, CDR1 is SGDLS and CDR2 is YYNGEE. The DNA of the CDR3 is TGTGCCAGCAGCGTAGATACCATGGGAAACATTCAGTACTTC. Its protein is CASSVDTMGNIQYF. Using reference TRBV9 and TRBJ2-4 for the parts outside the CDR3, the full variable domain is DSGVTQTPKHLITATGQRVTLRCSPRSGDLSVYWYQQSLDQGLQFLIQYYNGEERAKGNILERFSAQQFPDLHSELNLSSLELGDSALYFCASSVDTMGNIQYFGAGTRLSVL.